The rows below give T cell receptor beta chains drawn from one sample of a study of identical twins. Using its own MiXCR run on the 5' RACE reads, TCRdb lists one record per CDR3 protein. Among approximately 680,000 distinct CDR3 sequences, about 7.6% were seen once, and the ten largest hold over 1.5%. These records were also assigned to another study, of yellow fever vaccine responses in identical twins.

Sample: PBMCs. The source is a woman younger than 35 in good health. The CDR3 runs from the conserved cysteine through the conserved F or W. A D gene is named only where the DNA matches it firmly. Clone size is shown for a subset of rows, as once, few, many or a class of expanded clone.

V gene	clone size	D gene	J gene	CDR3 DNA	CDR3 protein
TRBV6-1	NA	NA	TRBJ2-1	TGTGCCAGCAGTGAAGAGCGGCAGCCCATTTACAATGAGCAGTTCTTC	CASSEERQPIYNEQFF
TRBV2	few	NA	TRBJ2-1	TGTGCCAGCAGTGACCCGGGACGGGGTGACAATGAGCAGTTCTTC	CASSDPGRGDNEQFF
TRBV20-1	NA	NA	TRBJ1-1	TGCAGTGCTAGTTTAGGGAATCAGGGGAACACTGAAGCTTTCTTT	CSASLGNQGNTEAFF
TRBV4-1	few	TRBD1	TRBJ2-3	TGCGCCAGCAGCCAAGAAGGGACAGGGGGCATCCGCACAGATACGCAGTATTTT	CASSQEGTGGIRTDTQYF
TRBV12-3/TRBV12-4	NA	TRBD2	TRBJ2-5	TGTGCCAGCAGTTTATGGCTTGTCGGGACTAGCGGGAGGAGCCGAGAGACCCAGTACTTC	CASSLWLVGTSGRSRETQYF
TRBV18	few	TRBD2	TRBJ2-7	TGTGCCAGCTCACCACCGGTGACTAGCGTGCAGTACTTC	CASSPPVTSVQYF
TRBV5-1	NA	NA	TRBJ1-2	TGCGCCAGCAGCTTGGAGGGGGGCCGCGACTACACCTTC	CASSLEGGRDYTF
TRBV6-1	many	NA	TRBJ1-1	TGTGCCAGCAGTGATATTGCGGTTGCTTTCTTT	CASSDIAVAFF
TRBV10-3	NA	TRBD1	TRBJ1-6	TGTGCCATCAGTGAGATCTTGGGACAGGGGGGTTCACCCCTCCACTTT	CAISEILGQGGSPLHF
TRBV2	NA	TRBD1	TRBJ2-7	TGTGCCAGCAGTCTGGGGACAGGGGTGAATCACGAGCAGTACTTC	CASSLGTGVNHEQYF
TRBV6-1	NA	NA	TRBJ2-3	TGTGCCAGCAGCGACCGGGGCCGTTCTACAGATACGCAGTATTTT	CASSDRGRSTDTQYF
TRBV2	few	TRBD2	TRBJ2-2	TGTGCCAGCAGACCTAGCGGGAGTACGGTTGGCACCGGGGAGCTGTTTTTT	CASRPSGSTVGTGELFF
TRBV5-1	NA	TRBD1	TRBJ2-7	TGCGCCAGCAGCTCGACGACAGGGAGAGTCGAGCAGTACTTC	CASSSTTGRVEQYF
TRBV12-3/TRBV12-4	many	TRBD1	TRBJ2-2	TGTGCCAGCAGTTTCCGGGGACAGGGAAGGACCGGGGAGCTGTTTTTT	CASSFRGQGRTGELFF
TRBV12-3/TRBV12-4	few	NA	TRBJ2-1	TGTGCCAGCAGCCCGGCCGGGTCCAATGAGCAGTTCTTC	CASSPAGSNEQFF
TRBV29-1	NA	TRBD2	TRBJ2-2	TGCAGCGTTGAGCCTAGCGGGACGAACACCGGGGAGCTGTTTTTT	CSVEPSGTNTGELFF
TRBV19	few	NA	TRBJ2-3	TGTGCCAGTAGTACCACCACGGACGGGGGACCCCGAAACAGAGATACGCAGTATTTT	CASSTTTDGGPRNRDTQYF
TRBV7-3	few	NA	TRBJ2-2	TGTGCCAGCAGCTTACTTCCCCTGGACACCGGGGAGCTGTTTTTT	CASSLLPLDTGELFF
TRBV9	few	NA	TRBJ2-3	TGTGCCAGCAGCGTAGCACCGGAGCTGTCAAATACGCAGTATTTT	CASSVAPELSNTQYF
TRBV27	many	TRBD1	TRBJ1-4	TGTGCCAGCAGTTTGGACAGGATCAATGAAAAACTGTTTTTT	CASSLDRINEKLFF
TRBV9	NA	TRBD1	TRBJ1-5	TGTGCCAGCAGTATAAGGGACAGGGGGTCCTATAGCAATCAGCCCCAGCATTTT	CASSIRDRGSYSNQPQHF
TRBV10-1	NA	NA	TRBJ2-2	TGCGCCAGCAGTGAGAAAGTGTTAGGGGGGACCGGGGAGCTGTTTTTT	CASSEKVLGGTGELFF
TRBV2	many	NA	TRBJ1-2	TGTGCCAGCAGTGAAGCCTTGATGGCCTCATATTATGGCTACACCTTC	CASSEALMASYYGYTF
TRBV5-1	many	TRBD2	TRBJ2-3	TGCGCCAGCAGACCCGGGACTAGCGGAGCAGGGTACACAGATACGCAGTATTTT	CASRPGTSGAGYTDTQYF
TRBV7-9	many	TRBD1	TRBJ2-1	TGTGCCAGCGCACAGGGGCCAGCGAACAATGAGCAGTTCTTC	CASAQGPANNEQFF
TRBV20-1	few	TRBD2	TRBJ2-1	TGCAGTGCTAGATCCTGGGGACTAGCGGGAGGGCCGCATTACAATGAGCAGTTCTTC	CSARSWGLAGGPHYNEQFF
TRBV20-1	few	NA	TRBJ2-3	TGCAGTGCTAGAGACCCTGGGACTCGCAAGCTGAGCACAGATACGCAGTATTTT	CSARDPGTRKLSTDTQYF
TRBV28	many	TRBD1	TRBJ2-5	TGTGCCAGCAGTGTAAGGGGGCTCGGGGAGACCCAGTACTTC	CASSVRGLGETQYF
TRBV24-1	few	TRBD1	TRBJ1-2	TGTGCCACCAGTGATCACGGACAGGGGTCGTATGGCTACACCTTC	CATSDHGQGSYGYTF
TRBV10-3	few	TRBD1	TRBJ2-3	TGTGCCTCCACCGGGACAGACCTTTCCACAGATACGCAGTATTTT	CASTGTDLSTDTQYF
TRBV7-9	NA	NA	TRBJ1-2	TGTGCCAGCAGCTTAGGGACAGCCACGTATGGCTACACCTTC	CASSLGTATYGYTF
TRBV9	many	TRBD1	TRBJ2-2	TGTGCCAGCAGCGTAGCGCCCCAGGGGGACACCGGGGAGCTGTTTTTT	CASSVAPQGDTGELFF
TRBV5-1	few	TRBD1	TRBJ1-4	TGCGCCAGCAGCTTGTCAAGACAGGGGGCTGCTAATGAAAAACTGTTTTTT	CASSLSRQGAANEKLFF
TRBV5-1	few	TRBD2	TRBJ2-1	TGCGCCAGCAGCTCTCTTAGCGGGAGGTATTACAATGAGCAGTTCTTC	CASSSLSGRYYNEQFF
TRBV7-2	many	TRBD2	TRBJ2-5	TGTGCCAGCAGCTTAGACCGGGCTAGCGGACAAGAGACCCAGTACTTC	CASSLDRASGQETQYF
TRBV28	many	NA	TRBJ1-1	TGTGCCAGCAGTTTATATTCTGAAGCTTTCTTT	CASSLYSEAFF
TRBV29-1	many	NA	TRBJ2-7	TGCAGCGTACGTAAAGGGGACTTAGATTCCTACGAGCAGTACTTC	CSVRKGDLDSYEQYF
TRBV6-1	NA	NA	TRBJ2-3	TGTGCCAGCAGAAAACGCTGGGCAGGGGGCACAGATACGCAGTATTTT	CASRKRWAGGTDTQYF
TRBV20-1	NA	NA	TRBJ2-5	TGCAGTGCTTTTAGCGAAGAGACCCAGTACTTC	CSAFSEETQYF
TRBV20-1	few	NA	TRBJ2-1	TGCAGTGCTAGACCGACCGGGAGCTCCTACAATGAGCAGTTCTTC	CSARPTGSSYNEQFF
TRBV11-2	many	NA	TRBJ1-2	TGTGCCAGCAGCCGGGACGGTAACTATGGCTACACCTTC	CASSRDGNYGYTF
TRBV6-4	few	TRBD2	TRBJ2-1	TGTGCCAGCAGTGTGTTGGGGGAGGGCCCCTACAATGAGCAGTTCTTC	CASSVLGEGPYNEQFF
TRBV29-1	few	TRBD1	TRBJ2-3	TGCAGCTCCAAGGGACAGGGCGATACGCAGTATTTT	CSSKGQGDTQYF
TRBV5-1	NA	NA	TRBJ2-7	TGCGCCAGCAGCCTACGCACACCTACCTACGAGCAGTACTTC	CASSLRTPTYEQYF
TRBV20-1	few	TRBD1	TRBJ1-4	TGCAGTGCTACCCCACAGGGGGCTGGCGAAAAACTGTTTTTT	CSATPQGAGEKLFF
TRBV12-5	many	NA	TRBJ2-1	TGTGCTAGTGGTTTGGTCGTGGGGGGGCGGTACAATGAGCAGTTCTTC	CASGLVVGGRYNEQFF
TRBV20-1	many	TRBD2	TRBJ2-1	TGCAGTGCGCCTAGGCGGGCGGGGGGGTTAGGCAATGAGCAGTTCTTC	CSAPRRAGGLGNEQFF